Listed below are T cell receptor beta chains from one sample, sequenced in a study of T cells after yellow fever vaccination. Each CDR3 protein gets one entry after TCRdb re-called the 5' RACE reads with MiXCR. The table includes roughly 330,000 distinct CDR3 sequences, 6.8% detected once. This specimen was PBMCs, taken about 41 days after the first yellow fever vaccination. These TCRs come from a man younger than 35 who received the YFV17D yellow fever vaccine. Each CDR3 is given with its conserved first and last residue. Each record gives: D gene, V gene, J gene, CDR3 protein. D genes are given only for firm matches.

d_call: .; v_call: TRBV6-5; j_call: TRBJ2-3; cdr3_aa: CASSYGGPGGTQYF
d_call: .; v_call: TRBV5-6; j_call: TRBJ2-2; cdr3_aa: CASSAGRNTGELFF
d_call: .; v_call: TRBV10-2; j_call: TRBJ2-1; cdr3_aa: CASSPQGGGEQFF
d_call: TRBD1; v_call: TRBV5-1; j_call: TRBJ2-3; cdr3_aa: CASSLAGGRSDTQYF
d_call: TRBD1; v_call: TRBV12-3/TRBV12-4; j_call: TRBJ2-3; cdr3_aa: CASGGQGFLDTQYF
d_call: TRBD1; v_call: TRBV18; j_call: TRBJ2-5; cdr3_aa: CASSRGLGQGASQETQYF
d_call: .; v_call: TRBV6-5; j_call: TRBJ2-1; cdr3_aa: CASSSSADGNEQFF
d_call: .; v_call: TRBV6-1; j_call: TRBJ2-1; cdr3_aa: CASQWSYGVTYNEQFF
d_call: TRBD1; v_call: TRBV4-1; j_call: TRBJ2-4; cdr3_aa: CASSRGTGENIQYF
d_call: .; v_call: TRBV5-1; j_call: TRBJ2-7; cdr3_aa: CASSLGAGLDEQYF
d_call: .; v_call: TRBV7-9; j_call: TRBJ2-3; cdr3_aa: CASSPSVGIADTQYF
d_call: .; v_call: TRBV14; j_call: TRBJ2-3; cdr3_aa: CASSRRPGRGTDTQYF
d_call: .; v_call: TRBV29-1; j_call: TRBJ2-5; cdr3_aa: CSADGSQETQYF
d_call: TRBD1; v_call: TRBV5-1; j_call: TRBJ2-3; cdr3_aa: CASSFYRGRDTDTQYF
d_call: .; v_call: TRBV12-3/TRBV12-4; j_call: TRBJ1-2; cdr3_aa: CASSHPPQGNYGYTF
d_call: TRBD2; v_call: TRBV4-1; j_call: TRBJ2-3; cdr3_aa: CASSRPLAGQADTQYF
d_call: TRBD2; v_call: TRBV10-3; j_call: TRBJ2-1; cdr3_aa: CAISAGTSEVTEQFF
d_call: .; v_call: TRBV10-3; j_call: TRBJ1-1; cdr3_aa: CAISPSNTEAFF
d_call: .; v_call: TRBV11-2; j_call: TRBJ1-1; cdr3_aa: CASSPFRRNTEAFF
d_call: .; v_call: TRBV29-1; j_call: TRBJ1-1; cdr3_aa: CSVDPTEGNTEAFF
d_call: .; v_call: TRBV7-8; j_call: TRBJ2-6; cdr3_aa: CASSLVAGAAGANVLTF
d_call: .; v_call: TRBV6-5; j_call: TRBJ2-6; cdr3_aa: CASSYGGHPSGANVLTF
d_call: .; v_call: TRBV7-9; j_call: TRBJ1-2; cdr3_aa: CASSPAWGRGGYTF
d_call: TRBD2; v_call: TRBV7-2; j_call: TRBJ2-1; cdr3_aa: CASSLAGGAKEQFF
d_call: .; v_call: TRBV3-1; j_call: TRBJ2-1; cdr3_aa: CASSHAGEQFF
d_call: TRBD1; v_call: TRBV19; j_call: TRBJ2-1; cdr3_aa: CASSRGTGSDNEQFF
d_call: TRBD1; v_call: TRBV7-3; j_call: TRBJ2-6; cdr3_aa: CASSLGTAANVLTF
d_call: .; v_call: TRBV4-1; j_call: TRBJ2-3; cdr3_aa: CASSQSRAASTDTQYF
d_call: .; v_call: TRBV6-2/TRBV6-3; j_call: TRBJ2-3; cdr3_aa: CASSFRGLSTDTQYF
d_call: TRBD2; v_call: TRBV12-5; j_call: TRBJ2-3; cdr3_aa: CASGWPLAGDADTQYF
d_call: .; v_call: TRBV15; j_call: TRBJ2-2; cdr3_aa: CATSINTGELFF
d_call: .; v_call: TRBV5-1; j_call: TRBJ1-1; cdr3_aa: CASSLSPGNTEAFF
d_call: .; v_call: TRBV14; j_call: TRBJ2-7; cdr3_aa: CASSQDQETVSSYEQYF
d_call: TRBD1; v_call: TRBV6-5; j_call: TRBJ2-3; cdr3_aa: CASSFSGGSDTQYF
d_call: TRBD2; v_call: TRBV4-3; j_call: TRBJ2-5; cdr3_aa: CASSLGWGGQETQYF